The subject of this entry is one T cell receptor beta chain. Germline lookup yields CDR1 MNHNY and CDR2 SVGAGI (reference sequence). This CDR3 comprises 12 residues. Trimming removed 6 bases from V and 11 bases from J, with 16 bases in between. Libraries were prepared by immunoSEQ multiplex PCR; TCRdb keeps only in-frame clonotypes and omits some of them. The repertoire includes about 25,000 clones, nearly 60% of them detected once, and 22% sits in the top ten. The treatment: treatment-naive control, cytoreductive nephrectomy. This sample is drawn from a study of radiation and T cells in renal cell carcinoma.

The TCR comes from a man in his forties with renal cell carcinoma. Sequenced material: tumor tissue, taken from a patient whose treatment was nephrectomy without radiotherapy. The J gene is TRBJ1-1, the V gene TRBV6-6, with D perhaps matching TRBD1 (6 bases). CDR3 nucleotide sequence: TGTGCCAGCAGGGATACAGGGTTGGACGCTTTCTTT. Protein: CASRDTGLDAFF.